The clone carrying this TCR beta chain was seen more than once but under ten times. Ipilimumab-mediated CTLA-4 blockade plus focal radiation was given to patients having chemo-refractory metastatic non-small-cell lung cancer. The protocol was immunoSEQ multiplex PCR, while the TCRdb copy is restricted to in-frame clones and leaves out a portion. The data hold around 26,000 clones, with over 70% observed a single time. The sample is drawn from a study of radiotherapy plus CTLA-4 blockade in lung cancer. Study details: Among all patients, approximately 17% showed objective responses, while about 30% had disease control.

The receptor comes from a human donor with non-small cell lung cancer who had stable disease on radiotherapy plus ipilimumab. Source: peripheral blood, taken from a patient treated with radiotherapy plus ipilimumab.

CDR3 region: CASSDSGVGYGYTF. In DNA form, the CDR3 reads TGTGCCAGCAGTGACTCAGGGGTCGGCTATGGCTACACCTTC. The rearrangement links TRBV6-4 to TRBJ1-2, with a weak D call TRBD1 (5 bases). Germline CDR1 and CDR2: MRHNA and SNTAGT. V shed 0 bases and J shed 4 bases, with 9 bases lying between them. The CDR3 is 14 residues long.